What follows is one TCR beta chain and its context. It has no known antigen specificity. Qualities for individual bases were not recorded, and no much larger clone is one base off. From its cysteine to its phenylalanine, the CDR3 spans 14 amino acids. Only the CDR3 DNA stays, 42 bases, in frame from base 1. Compared with germline, V lacks 0 bases and J lacks 5 bases; bases without a gene match: 0. From a lookup of the germline V gene, CDR1 and CDR2 are MNHEY and SVGAGI. This entry comes from a study of vaccination and CD4 T cells after COVID-19 (dated by TCRdb to between 2022 and 2023). About the study as a whole: Every convalescent patient had a positive nasal swab PCR test for SARS-CoV-2, with mild disease in 9 or 10 patients and severe disease in one. The spike-specific CD4+ TCR repertoire was compared before and after mRNA vaccination in approximately 9 COVID-19 convalescent patients and several infection-naive healthy vaccine recipients. In the convalescent cohort there were six males and four females, among whom were two Hispanic individuals, seven Caucasians, two Asians and one multiracial person. Post-vaccine blood samples were obtained a median of about 70 days after the second vaccine dose, with a range of roughly 14 to 241 days. Participants got two doses of the Pfizer-BioNTech BNT162b2 vaccine (n=8) or two doses of the Moderna mRNA-1273 vaccine (n=2). Control cultures received a CEFX viral epitope pool as the positive control, an HIV-1 Nef peptide pool as the negative control, or no peptide. Culture stimuli were overlapping spike peptide pools from SARS-CoV-2 and from the common cold coronaviruses HCoV-NL63, HCoV-OC43 and HCoV-229E. Post-COVID blood samples were collected from convalescent patients a median of approximately 100 days after diagnosis, with a range of about 35 to 170 days. Broad study findings and their caveats: Among the post-vaccine SARS-CoV-2-reactive clones in convalescent patients, a median about 89% showed up only after vaccination, which suggests vaccine-specific priming. In convalescent patients, nearly all vaccine-specific clones (304 of 307) were found to be mono-reactive for SARS-CoV-2 spike rather than cross-reactive with common cold coronaviruses. The study included relatively few convalescent patients and did not analyze early timepoints after natural infection. Although the median number of SARS-CoV-2-reactive clonotypes went up from around 20 after infection to some 37 after vaccination, the increase was not significant.

The library was made by PCR. TCR sequencing of DNA from cultured CD4+ T cells used the Oncomine TCR Beta short-read assay at the Johns Hopkins FTIC core. The QIAamp micro DNA kit was used to extract genomic DNA from the cultured CD4+ T cells. Oncomine TCR Beta libraries from cultured CD4+ T cells were pooled using unique dual indexes and sequenced on an Illumina iSeq 100. The paper's processing steps were these. Non-productive sequences were removed, and CDR3s that did not start with C, did not end with F or W, or were shorter than 7 amino acids were discarded. The MANAFEST web application was used to identify antigen-specific clonotypes by comparing peptide-stimulated wells against reference wells and other culture wells. An FDR below 0.05, an odds ratio above 5, and a productive frequency above 0.1% in at least two of three replicate wells were required for clones to be considered positive. A clonotype counted as cross-reactive if it showed significant expansion both in the SARS-CoV-2 spike wells and in at least one common cold coronavirus spike condition. Using R version 3.6.1, CDR3 homology was evaluated through Levenshtein distances (stringdist) along with unrooted phylogenetic trees (ape). TCRdb passed the public sequencing reads through fastp at Q25 and MiXCR, retaining productive beta sequences. All rows with the same CDR3 protein become a single entry with the most common DNA and genes. None of the V and J calls come from the authors' own analysis; TCRdb made them. The sample table lists about 15,000 distinct CDR3 sequences, roughly 43% of them with a count of one. The ten largest clones take up roughly 12% of the sample.

The treatment or condition label, read with the paper, signifies: roughly nine-day PBMC culture with coronavirus spike peptide pools or control peptides (ViraFEST assay). The ViraFEST assay was used in the study, in which antigen-specific T cells were expanded with peptide pools and expanded clonotypes were subsequently identified by TCR sequencing. The positive SARS-CoV-2 PCR tests of the convalescent patients were dated from March to December 2020, before the Alpha, Beta and Delta variants emerged in the United States. Approximately 2.1 million PBMCs per well were cultured in IMDM with 5% human AB serum and 8.5 to 10 IU/ml IL-2, plus 10 ug/ml peptide pools. On days 3 and 7, half of the culture medium was replaced with fresh IL-2-containing medium. After approximately 10 days of culture, CD4+ T cells were isolated by negative selection using the EasySep CD4+ T cell isolation kit. Ficoll-Paque Plus gradient centrifugation was used to isolate PBMCs from whole blood, and the isolated PBMCs were then either used fresh or cryopreserved at -140C. Each culture condition was generally run in triplicate wells.

The receptor was derived from a human donor who had recovered from COVID-19. The sequenced sample consisted of CD4+ T cells from blood, cultured in vitro. This chain joins TRBV6-5 to TRBJ2-5; the junction holds 10 bases that match TRBD1. The CDR3 region reads CASSYSDRGETQYF. The DNA sequence follows: TGTGCCAGCAGTTACTCGGACAGGGGGGAGACCCAGTACTTC.